The sequence of this T cell receptor beta chain was determined in a study of blood T cell repertoires in COVID-19. Overall study: Researchers got acute and convalescent COVID-19 samples from the United States, Italy and Spain. PBMCs, B-cell-depleted T cells, or T cells were the source of the cDNA or gDNA that made up the material.

This CDR3 has 17 residues. From germline, CDR1 is SGHAT and CDR2 FQNNGV. J lost 0 bases, V lost 4 bases, and 10 bases had no gene match. As processed by the authors: Amplifying reference gene primers gave estimates of nucleated cell counts. Assay: immunoSEQ multiplex PCR; the TCRdb copy retains only in-frame clones and omits some. That table furnishes V, J and clone size, whereas the DNA furnished D and trimming. The sample lists roughly 150,000 clones, about 85% occurring once. Recruited during active infection, patients (from Seattle) were subsequently followed longitudinally. The sequenced sample was peripheral blood. This TCR derives from a man older than 75 with COVID-19, enrolled during active disease. The chain carries TRBV11-2 and TRBJ2-3, with 7 bases identical to TRBD2. The CDR3 loop reads CASSYRSGGGSTDTQYF. The CDR3 bases are TGTGCCAGCAGCTACCGGTCCGGCGGGGGTAGCACAGATACGCAGTATTTT.